The 14 T cell receptor beta chains below all came from one sample that was sequenced in a study of blood T cell repertoires in COVID-19. Produced via immunoSEQ multiplex PCR; TCRdb's table is partial and in-frame only. The sample lists 39,000 or so clones; more than 70% were seen once. Sequencing was performed on peripheral blood. All receptors come from a woman of 80 years or more with active or convalescent COVID-19.

The CDR3 coding sequence is TGTGCCAGCAGTTTCCCGAGACAGGGAGGCTCTGGAAACACCATATATTTT. Residues: CASSFPRQGGSGNTIYF. V and J are TRBV28 and TRBJ1-3; 7 bases line up with TRBD1. Losses at the gene ends were 3 bases for V and 0 bases for J; bases not matched to a gene: 8. The CDR3 has 17 amino acids. CDR1 MDHEN and CDR2 SYDVKM come from the germline V gene.

V usage is TRBV5-1 and J usage is TRBJ2-3; tentatively, D is TRBD2 (6 bases). The CDR3 runs 15 residues. The germline V gene encodes CDR1 SGHRS and CDR2 YFSETQ. V shed 3 bases and J shed 6 bases, with 17 bases lying between them. The CDR3 DNA reads TGCGCCAGCAGCTCCCAGGAGGGGTTGGTCGATACGCAGTATTTT. Translating gives CASSSQEGLVDTQYF.

The CDR3 DNA sequence: TGTGCCAGCAGCCCAGGACAGGGGGCGGGAAGTACTGAAGCTTTCTTT. It translates to CASSPGQGAGSTEAFF. The genes are TRBV9 and TRBJ1-1; TRBD1 matches 11 bases. The ends lost 4 bases at V and 5 bases at J; junction bases unmatched: 10. This CDR3 is built from 16 residues. Looked up from germline, CDR1 is SGDLS and CDR2 is YYNGEE.

The rearrangement links TRBV28 to TRBJ1-3; D possibly corresponds to TRBD1 (5 bases). The germline V and J ends were trimmed by 5 bases and 8 bases, with 13 bases remaining between them. CDR1 and CDR2 from the germline V gene are MDHEN and SYDVKM. CDR3 length: 13 amino acids. The CDR3 loop reads CASSLLQGYTIYF. DNA for the CDR3: TGTGCCAGCAGTCTACTCCAGGGTTACACCATATATTTT. Full variable domain (rest looked up from reference TRBV28 and TRBJ1-3): DVKVTQSSRYLVKRTGEKVFLECVQDMDHENMFWYRQDPGLGLRLIYFSYDVKMKEKGDIPEGYSVSREKKERFSLILESASTNQTSMYLCASSLLQGYTIYFGEGSWLTVV.

This chain uses TRBV5-4 with TRBJ2-5; 10 bases map to TRBD2. The germline V gene has CDR1 SGHNT and CDR2 YYREEE (reference sequence). This CDR3 spans 16 amino acids. J was trimmed by 3 bases and V by 4 bases; bases with no gene match: 9. The CDR3 reads CASSRGGTSGEETQYF. The CDR3 DNA follows: TGTGCCAGCAGCCGGGGGGGAACTAGCGGGGAAGAGACCCAGTACTTC.

The count of this clone is one. The chain couples TRBV18 to TRBJ1-2; D unresolved. The V gene's germline CDR1 is KGHSH and CDR2 LQKENI. Trimming removed 3 bases at V and 7 bases at J, with 9 bases between. The CDR3 has 12 residues. The CDR3 reads CASSPERSGYTF. The CDR3 DNA sequence: TGTGCCAGCTCACCCGAGAGAAGTGGCTACACCTTC.

The chain uses TRBV5-4 and TRBJ2-7, with 13 bases lining up with TRBD2. The V and J ends lost 4 bases and 5 bases, in that order; junction bases with no gene match: 15. Germline V gene lookup returns CDR1 SGHNT and CDR2 YYREEE (reference sequence). The CDR3 covers 18 residues. The DNA of the CDR3 is TGTGCCAGCAGCCTGCTGGGGGGCGGACTAGCGGGAGCAAACGAGCAGTACTTC. Protein product: CASSLLGGGLAGANEQYF.

The J gene is TRBJ2-3, the V gene TRBV7-9, with D unclear. CDR3 length equals 13 residues. Looked up from germline, CDR1 is SEHNR and CDR2 is FQNEAQ (reference sequence). Trimming shortened V by 3 bases and J by 0 bases, and 4 bases separated the two germline ends. The CDR3 spells CASSLLSTDTQYF. CDR3 in DNA: TGTGCCAGCAGCTTGCTAAGCACAGATACGCAGTATTTT.

This clone was seen a few times. This chain joins TRBV19 and TRBJ2-1; D not certain. V lost 4 bases, J lost 0 bases, and 4 bases lay in between. The germline V gene encodes CDR1 LNHDA and CDR2 SQIVND (reference sequence). The CDR3 contains 13 residues. The CDR3 spells CASSTFSYNEQFF. The CDR3 bases are TGTGCCAGTAGTACATTCTCCTACAATGAGCAGTTCTTC. Full variable domain (rest looked up from reference TRBV19 and TRBJ2-1): DGGITQSPKYLFRKEGQNVTLSCEQNLNHDAMYWYRQDPGQGLRLIYYSQIVNDFQKGDIAEGYSVSREKKESFPLTVTSAQKNPTAFYLCASSTFSYNEQFFGPGTRLTVL.

The chain joins TRBV28 to TRBJ2-1; 8 bases match TRBD1. The CDR3 covers 12 residues. With 5 bases clipped from V and 16 bases from J, the junction kept 10 bases outside the gene matches. Germline values: CDR1 MDHEN, CDR2 SYDVKM. Here the CDR3 reads CASSPTGQGGFF. CDR3 nucleotides: TGTGCCAGCAGTCCGACCGGACAGGGCGGTTTCTTC.

This chain joins TRBV10-3 and TRBJ1-2; TRBD1 matches 7 bases. Germline CDR1 ENHRY, CDR2 SYGVKD. This CDR3 is 14 amino acids long. The J segment lost 6 bases and the V segment lost 4 bases, leaving 8 bases of the junction unmatched. CDR3: CAISGQGVVDGYTF. The CDR3 region has the DNA TGTGCCATCAGTGGACAGGGTGTGGTGGATGGCTACACCTTC.

The gene calls are TRBV25-1 and TRBJ1-1; D remains ambiguous. The CDR3 length is 14 residues. From germline, CDR1 is MGHDK and CDR2 SYGVNS. With 4 bases removed from V and 4 bases from J, the gap between germline ends came to 13 bases. CDR3 sequence: CASSGPARGTEAFF. CDR3 in DNA: TGTGCCAGCAGTGGCCCCGCACGGGGCACTGAAGCTTTCTTT. The whole variable domain, filled in from reference TRBV25-1 and TRBJ1-1, reads EADIYQTPRYLVIGTGKKITLECSQTMGHDKMYWYQQDPGMELHLIHYSYGVNSTEKGDLSSESTVSRIRTEHFPLTLESARPSHTSQYLCASSGPARGTEAFFGQGTRLTVV.

The chain is built from TRBV3-1 (or the pseudogene TRBV3-2) and TRBJ2-6; TRBD1 matches 9 bases. CDR3 size: 20 residues. Germline loops: CDR1 LGHDT, CDR2 YNNKEL (reference sequence). Trimming cost V 3 bases and J 3 bases; bases outside gene matches: 15. CDR3 bases: TGTGCCAGCAGCCATGGATTCTTGGACAGGGGAATCTGTGGGGCCAACGTCCTGACTTTC. It translates to CASSHGFLDRGICGANVLTF.

The chain recombines TRBV28 with TRBJ1-2; D remains unclear. CDR3 length equals 12 residues. The V end lost 4 bases, the J end lost 8 bases, and 11 bases lay between the germline ends. Germline V lookup: CDR1 MDHEN, CDR2 SYDVKM. The CDR3 sequence is CASSSNTGGYTF. The CDR3 DNA follows: TGTGCCAGCAGTTCCAACACGGGGGGCTACACCTTC.